This TCR beta chain was sequenced during a study of neurological immune-mediated disorders. Study outcomes and limitations: The level of TCR clonal expansion was highest in patients with HTLV-1-associated myelopathy and lowest in multiple sclerosis, where it fell below the level seen in healthy controls.

The cDNA was generated through 5'RACE incorporating 10-nucleotide random UMIs. TCRdb reanalysed the 5' RACE reads using MiXCR and keeps one entry per CDR3 protein. The sample comprises about 52,000 distinct CDR3 sequences, 3% to 4% of which are singletons, and 5.5% to 7.5% rests with the top ten. This clonotype was recorded many times. What it binds is unknown. The CDR3 has 18 amino acids. Trimming took 0 bases from V and 4 from J, leaving 21 bases between them. In germline, CDR1 is DFQATT, CDR2 SNEGSKA (reference sequence). J is TRBJ2-2 and V is TRBV20-1; weak D call: TRBD1 (5 bases). This receptor was taken from a man aged 55 to 69 with multiple sclerosis. Sequencing input: PBMCs. The CDR3 protein is CSARDALQGGFGTGELFF. As DNA, the CDR3 is TGCAGTGCTAGAGATGCACTGCAGGGTGGTTTTGGCACCGGGGAGCTGTTTTTT.